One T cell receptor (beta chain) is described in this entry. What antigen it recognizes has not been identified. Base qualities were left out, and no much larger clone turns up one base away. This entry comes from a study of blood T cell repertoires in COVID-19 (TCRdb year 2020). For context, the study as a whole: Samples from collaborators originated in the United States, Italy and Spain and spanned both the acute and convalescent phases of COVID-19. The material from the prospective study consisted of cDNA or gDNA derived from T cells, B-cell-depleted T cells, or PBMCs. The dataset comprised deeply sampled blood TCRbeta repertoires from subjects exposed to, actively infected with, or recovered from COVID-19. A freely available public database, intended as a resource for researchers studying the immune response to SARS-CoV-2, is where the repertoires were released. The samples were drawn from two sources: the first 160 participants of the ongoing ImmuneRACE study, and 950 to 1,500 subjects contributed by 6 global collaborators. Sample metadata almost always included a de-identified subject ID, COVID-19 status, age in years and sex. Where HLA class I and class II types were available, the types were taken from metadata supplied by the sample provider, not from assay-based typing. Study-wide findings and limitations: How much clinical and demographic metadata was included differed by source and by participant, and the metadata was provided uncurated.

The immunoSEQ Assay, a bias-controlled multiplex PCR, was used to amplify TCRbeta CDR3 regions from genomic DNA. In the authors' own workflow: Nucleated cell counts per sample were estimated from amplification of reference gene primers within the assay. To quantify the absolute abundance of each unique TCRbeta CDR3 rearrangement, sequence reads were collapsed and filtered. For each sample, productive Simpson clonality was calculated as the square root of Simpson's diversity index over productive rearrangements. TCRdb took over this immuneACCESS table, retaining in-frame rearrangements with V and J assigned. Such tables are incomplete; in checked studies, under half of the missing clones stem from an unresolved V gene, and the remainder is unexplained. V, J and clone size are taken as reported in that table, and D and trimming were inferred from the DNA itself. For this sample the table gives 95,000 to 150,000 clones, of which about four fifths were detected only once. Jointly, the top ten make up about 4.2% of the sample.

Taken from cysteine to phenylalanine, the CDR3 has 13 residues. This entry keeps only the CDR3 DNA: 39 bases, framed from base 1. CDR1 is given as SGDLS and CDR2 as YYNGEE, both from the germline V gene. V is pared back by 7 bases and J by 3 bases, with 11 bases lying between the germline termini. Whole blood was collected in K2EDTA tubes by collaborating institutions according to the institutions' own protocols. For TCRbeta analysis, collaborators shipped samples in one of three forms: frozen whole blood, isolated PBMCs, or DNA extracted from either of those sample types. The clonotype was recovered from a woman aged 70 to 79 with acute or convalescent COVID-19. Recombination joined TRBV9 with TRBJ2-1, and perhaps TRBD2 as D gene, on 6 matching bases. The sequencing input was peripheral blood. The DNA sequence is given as TGTGCCAGCGCCCCGGGGGTCTACAATGAGCAGTTCTTC. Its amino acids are CASAPGVYNEQFF.